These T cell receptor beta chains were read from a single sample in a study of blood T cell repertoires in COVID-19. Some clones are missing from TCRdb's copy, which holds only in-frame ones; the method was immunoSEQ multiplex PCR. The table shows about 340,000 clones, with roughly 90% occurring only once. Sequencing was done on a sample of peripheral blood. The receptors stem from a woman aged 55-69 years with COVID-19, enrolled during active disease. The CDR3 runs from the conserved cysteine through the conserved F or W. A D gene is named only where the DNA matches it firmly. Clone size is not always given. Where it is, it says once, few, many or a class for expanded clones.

CASSPQGLGVYEQYF	TGTGCCAGCAGCCCACAGGGATTAGGGGTCTACGAGCAGTACTTC	.	TRBV5-8	.	TRBJ2-7
CASSPTHGANYGYTF	TGTGCCAGTAGTCCAACCCACGGGGCTAACTATGGCTACACCTTC	once	TRBV19	.	TRBJ1-2
CAWTRDRGTEAFF	TGTGCCTGGACCCGGGACAGGGGAACTGAAGCTTTCTTT	.	TRBV30	TRBD1	TRBJ1-1
CASSLGSGGLQETQYF	TGCGCCAGCAGCTTAGGGAGCGGGGGCCTCCAAGAGACCCAGTACTTC	.	TRBV5-1	TRBD2	TRBJ2-5
CAISEGLAGNTIYF	TGTGCCATCTCGGAGGGGCTAGCTGGAAACACCATATATTTT	.	TRBV10-3	.	TRBJ1-3
CASSYSTGGNAGELFF	TGTGCCAGCAGTTACTCGACGGGGGGCAACGCCGGGGAGCTGTTTTTT	.	TRBV6-2/TRBV6-3	.	TRBJ2-2
CASSPRTGGNYEQYF	TGCGCCAGCAGCCCCAGGACAGGGGGAAACTACGAGCAGTACTTC	.	TRBV5-1	TRBD1	TRBJ2-7
CSVGLHGGYGYTF	TGCAGCGTGGGACTCCATGGGGGCTATGGCTACACCTTC	.	TRBV29-1	.	TRBJ1-2
CASSLIPRGHNEQFF	TGTGCCAGCTCACTTATTCCCAGGGGTCACAATGAGCAGTTCTTC	.	TRBV18	.	TRBJ2-1
CASSFEGADEQFF	TGTGCCAGCAGCTTCGAGGGAGCAGATGAGCAGTTCTTC	many	TRBV11-3	.	TRBJ2-1
CSVYPGSGNTIYF	TGCAGCGTTTACCCGGGCTCTGGAAACACCATATATTTT	.	TRBV29-1	.	TRBJ1-3
CASSLAPNTNYGYTF	TGTGCCAGCAGCTTAGCACCGAACACTAACTATGGCTACACCTTC	.	TRBV7-8	.	TRBJ1-2
CASSPGTTTIQETQYF	TGTGCCAGCAGCCCCGGGACTACGACGATCCAAGAGACCCAGTACTTC	many	TRBV7-2	TRBD2	TRBJ2-5
CASSRVRGGGPSSYNEQFF	TGTGCCAGCAGCAGAGTCCGCGGCGGGGGCCCGAGCTCCTACAATGAGCAGTTCTTC	.	TRBV7-8	.	TRBJ2-1
CASSPGLPTANEQFF	TGTGCCAGCAGCCCGGGACTACCAACCGCCAATGAGCAGTTCTTC	.	TRBV14	TRBD2	TRBJ2-1
CASSPPPPGTGGSEQYF	TGTGCCAGCTCACCTCCGCCTCCCGGGACAGGGGGCAGCGAGCAGTACTTC	.	TRBV18	TRBD1	TRBJ2-7
CASGFRASTEAFF	TGTGCCAGCGGCTTCAGGGCTTCCACTGAAGCTTTCTTT	.	TRBV2	.	TRBJ1-1
CASSFGTGNEQFF	TGTGCCAGCAGTTTTGGGACAGGGAACGAGCAGTTCTTC	.	TRBV27	TRBD1	TRBJ2-1
CASSSTGAGELFF	TGTGCCAGCAGTTCCACAGGGGCCGGGGAGCTGTTTTTT	.	TRBV25-1	TRBD1	TRBJ2-2
CASSLGEGRGTGELFF	TGTGCCAGCAGCTTAGGGGAGGGCCGAGGCACCGGGGAGCTGTTTTTT	.	TRBV11-3	TRBD2	TRBJ2-2
CASSARGSWEQFF	TGTGCCAGCTCGGCACGGGGGAGTTGGGAGCAGTTCTTC	.	TRBV5-4	.	TRBJ2-1
CASSVGQGGGYTF	TGTGCCAGCAGCGTGGGACAGGGGGGTGGCTACACCTTC	.	TRBV9	TRBD1	TRBJ1-2
CASSPAVRDTQYF	TGCGCCAGCAGCCCCGCGGTACGGGATACGCAGTATTTT	.	TRBV5-1	.	TRBJ2-3
CASSETTGYGYTF	TGCGCCAGCAGTGAGACAACAGGCTATGGCTACACCTTC	few	TRBV10-1	.	TRBJ1-2
CASSQDRDSYYGYTF	TGCGCCAGCAGCCAAGACCGGGACAGCTACTATGGCTACACCTTC	once	TRBV4-3	TRBD1	TRBJ1-2
CASSYSSSGDLTDTQYF	TGTGCCAGCAGTTACTCTTCTAGCGGGGACCTCACAGATACGCAGTATTTT	few	TRBV6-2/TRBV6-3	TRBD2	TRBJ2-3
CASRPQQGPYGYTF	TGCGCCAGCAGGCCTCAACAGGGGCCCTATGGCTACACCTTC	.	TRBV5-1	TRBD1	TRBJ1-2
CATSRDGGLMAFF	TGTGCCACCAGCAGAGATGGGGGCTTGATGGCTTTCTTT	.	TRBV15	.	TRBJ1-1
CASSSPGRGTEAFF	TGCGCCAGCAGCTCGCCAGGCCGGGGCACTGAAGCTTTCTTT	.	TRBV5-1	.	TRBJ1-1
CASSPRPPSGEKLFF	TGTGCCAGCTCACCTCGGCCCCCCTCCGGGGAAAAACTGTTTTTT	.	TRBV18	.	TRBJ1-4
CASSPARSGTDEQFF	TGTGCCAGCTCACCAGCACGTTCGGGTACCGATGAGCAGTTCTTC	.	TRBV18	.	TRBJ2-1
CASSITVNTEAFF	TGTGCCAGCAGCATTACAGTGAACACTGAAGCTTTCTTT	.	TRBV27	.	TRBJ1-1
CASSFPSREGGYTF	TGTGCCAGCAGCTTTCCCTCAAGGGAGGGTGGCTACACCTTC	.	TRBV7-9	.	TRBJ1-2
CASSTGNEKLFF	TGCGCCAGCAGCACAGGGAATGAAAAACTGTTTTTT	.	TRBV10-1	.	TRBJ1-4
CASSSPPGVGYTF	TGTGCCAGCAGCTCCCCACCGGGGGTTGGCTACACCTTC	.	TRBV11-3	.	TRBJ1-2
CASRTENNSPLHF	TGTGCCAGCCGGACAGAAAATAATTCACCCCTCCACTTT	.	TRBV6-5	.	TRBJ1-6
CASRGTGSYEQYF	TGCGCCAGCAGGGGGACAGGCTCCTACGAGCAGTACTTC	.	TRBV5-1	TRBD1	TRBJ2-7
CASSSQRGGHGHSYNEQFF	TGTGCCAGCAGCTCGCAGCGGGGGGGCCACGGACACTCCTACAATGAGCAGTTCTTC	.	TRBV7-9	TRBD2	TRBJ2-1
CASSNSAAEAFF	TGTGCCAGCAGTAACTCGGCCGCTGAAGCTTTCTTT	.	TRBV6-5	.	TRBJ1-1
CASSRGTADNEKLFF	TGCGCCAGCAGCCGCGGGACAGCAGATAATGAAAAACTGTTTTTT	.	TRBV5-1	TRBD1	TRBJ1-4
CASSLNPPGLNSPLHF	TGCGCCAGCAGCTTGAATCCTCCAGGGCTCAATTCACCCCTCCACTTT	.	TRBV5-1	.	TRBJ1-6
CASSEVRGSGGETQYF	TGTGCCAGCAGTGAAGTTAGGGGGAGCGGGGGAGAGACCCAGTACTTC	.	TRBV6-1	TRBD2	TRBJ2-5
CASSPLAGPPRNEQFF	TGCGCCAGCAGCCCACTAGCGGGTCCGCCTAGGAATGAGCAGTTCTTC	.	TRBV4-3	TRBD2	TRBJ2-1
CASSPMNLRTGEAFF	TGTGCCAGCTCTCCTATGAATTTACGGACAGGGGAAGCTTTCTTT	once	TRBV18	TRBD1	TRBJ1-1
CASSRRQVANTIYF	TGTGCCAGCAGCCGGAGACAGGTAGCAAACACCATATATTTT	once	TRBV3-1/TRBV3-2	.	TRBJ1-3
CAWRPGQLNNEQFF	TGTGCCTGGCGCCCGGGACAGCTAAACAATGAGCAGTTCTTC	.	TRBV30	TRBD1	TRBJ2-1
CASSYSTVYEQFF	TGTGCCAGCAGTTACTCGACAGTCTATGAGCAGTTCTTC	.	TRBV6-5	.	TRBJ2-1
CASSFNFAGTEAFF	TGTGCCAGCAGTTTTAATTTCGCGGGCACTGAAGCTTTCTTT	.	TRBV27	.	TRBJ1-1
CASSQSGTSGGWDTQYF	TGCGCCAGCAGCCAATCCGGGACTAGCGGGGGCTGGGATACGCAGTATTTT	.	TRBV4-3	TRBD2	TRBJ2-3
CAWTPGQGPYEQYF	TGTGCCTGGACGCCGGGACAGGGTCCCTACGAGCAGTACTTC	.	TRBV30	TRBD1	TRBJ2-7
CASSPQGYQAFF	TGTGCCAGCAGCCCACAGGGTTATCAAGCTTTCTTT	.	TRBV11-2	.	TRBJ1-1
CAWSLGSINIQYF	TGTGCCTGGAGTCTGGGCTCCATAAACATTCAGTACTTC	once	TRBV30	.	TRBJ2-4
CASSQGGIEDNEQFF	TGTGCCAGCAGCCAGGGGGGGATCGAGGACAATGAGCAGTTCTTC	.	TRBV4-2	TRBD2	TRBJ2-1
CASSEYGNYGYTF	TGTGCCAGCAGTGAATACGGGAACTATGGCTACACCTTC	.	TRBV6-1	.	TRBJ1-2